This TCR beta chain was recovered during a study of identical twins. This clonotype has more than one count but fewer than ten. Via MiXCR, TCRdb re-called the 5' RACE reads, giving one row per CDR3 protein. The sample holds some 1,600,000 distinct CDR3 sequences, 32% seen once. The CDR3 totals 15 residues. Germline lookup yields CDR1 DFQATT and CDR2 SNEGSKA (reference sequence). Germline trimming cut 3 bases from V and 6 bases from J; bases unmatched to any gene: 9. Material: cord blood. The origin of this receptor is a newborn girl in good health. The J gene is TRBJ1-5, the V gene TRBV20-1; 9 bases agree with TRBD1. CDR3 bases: TGCAGTGCTAGGGTACGGACAGGGGAAAGTCAGCCCCAGCATTTT. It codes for CSARVRTGESQPQHF.